One sample yielded the 2 T cell receptor beta chains listed below, sequenced in a study of OX40 agonist ivuxolimab in advanced cancers. TCRdb keeps only in-frame clones here, not all; method: immunoSEQ multiplex PCR. The table lists about 34,000 clones, 75% to 85% of them singletons. Source: CD4+ or CD8+ T cells sorted from blood, taken in a trial of the OX40 agonist ivuxolimab. These receptors came from an adult with an advanced solid tumor such as melanoma, head and neck, liver or kidney cancer.

The V gene is TRBV10-3, the J gene TRBJ2-5; D ambiguous. CDR3 length: 13 amino acids. The germline V gene has CDR1 ENHRY and CDR2 SYGVKD. Trimming pared 4 bases from V and 2 bases from J, leaving 8 bases between. CDR3 nucleotide sequence: TGTGCCATCAGTGTTTTTCAACAAGAGACCCAGTACTTC. As protein: CAISVFQQETQYF.

The chain joins TRBV7-6 to TRBJ1-3; D ambiguous. Germline CDR1 reads SGHVS; CDR2 reads FNYEAQ. With 1 base removed from V and 4 bases from J, the gap between germline ends came to 8 bases. The CDR3 spans 14 residues. The CDR3 nucleotides are TGTGCCAGCAGCTTAGATTGGCCCGGAAACACCATATATTTT. This encodes CASSLDWPGNTIYF.